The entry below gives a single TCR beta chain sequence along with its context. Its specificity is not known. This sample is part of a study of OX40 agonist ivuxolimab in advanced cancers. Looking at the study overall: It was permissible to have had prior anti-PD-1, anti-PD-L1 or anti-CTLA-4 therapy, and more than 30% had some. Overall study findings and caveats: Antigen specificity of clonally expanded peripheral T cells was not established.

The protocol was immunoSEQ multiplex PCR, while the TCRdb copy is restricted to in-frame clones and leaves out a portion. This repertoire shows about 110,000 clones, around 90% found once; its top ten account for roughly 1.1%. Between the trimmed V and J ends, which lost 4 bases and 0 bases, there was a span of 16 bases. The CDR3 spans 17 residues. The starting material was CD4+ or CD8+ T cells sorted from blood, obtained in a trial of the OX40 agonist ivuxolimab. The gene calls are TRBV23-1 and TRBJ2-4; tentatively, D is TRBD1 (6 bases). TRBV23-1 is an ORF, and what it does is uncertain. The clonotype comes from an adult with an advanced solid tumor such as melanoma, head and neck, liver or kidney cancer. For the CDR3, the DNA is TGCGCCAGCAGTCCGAACAGGGCGATTCTAGCCAAAAACATTCAGTACTTC. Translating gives CASSPNRAILAKNIQYF.